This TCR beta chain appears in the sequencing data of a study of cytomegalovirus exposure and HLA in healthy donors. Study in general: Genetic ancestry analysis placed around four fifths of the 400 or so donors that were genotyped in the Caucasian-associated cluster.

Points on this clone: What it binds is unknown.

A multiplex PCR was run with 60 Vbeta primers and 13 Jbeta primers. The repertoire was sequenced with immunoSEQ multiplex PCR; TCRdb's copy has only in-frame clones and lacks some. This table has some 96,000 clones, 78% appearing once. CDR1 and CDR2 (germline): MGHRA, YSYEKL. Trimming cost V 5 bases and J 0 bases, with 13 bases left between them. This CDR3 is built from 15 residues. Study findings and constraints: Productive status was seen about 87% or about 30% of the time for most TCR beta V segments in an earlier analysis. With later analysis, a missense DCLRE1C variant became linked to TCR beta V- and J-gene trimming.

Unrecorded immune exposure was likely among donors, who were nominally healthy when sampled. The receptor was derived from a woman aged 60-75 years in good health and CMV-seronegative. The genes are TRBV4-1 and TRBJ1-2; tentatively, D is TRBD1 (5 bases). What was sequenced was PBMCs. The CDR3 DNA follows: TGCGCCAGCAGCTGGAAAGGGGATACTAACTATGGCTACACCTTC. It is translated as CASSWKGDTNYGYTF.